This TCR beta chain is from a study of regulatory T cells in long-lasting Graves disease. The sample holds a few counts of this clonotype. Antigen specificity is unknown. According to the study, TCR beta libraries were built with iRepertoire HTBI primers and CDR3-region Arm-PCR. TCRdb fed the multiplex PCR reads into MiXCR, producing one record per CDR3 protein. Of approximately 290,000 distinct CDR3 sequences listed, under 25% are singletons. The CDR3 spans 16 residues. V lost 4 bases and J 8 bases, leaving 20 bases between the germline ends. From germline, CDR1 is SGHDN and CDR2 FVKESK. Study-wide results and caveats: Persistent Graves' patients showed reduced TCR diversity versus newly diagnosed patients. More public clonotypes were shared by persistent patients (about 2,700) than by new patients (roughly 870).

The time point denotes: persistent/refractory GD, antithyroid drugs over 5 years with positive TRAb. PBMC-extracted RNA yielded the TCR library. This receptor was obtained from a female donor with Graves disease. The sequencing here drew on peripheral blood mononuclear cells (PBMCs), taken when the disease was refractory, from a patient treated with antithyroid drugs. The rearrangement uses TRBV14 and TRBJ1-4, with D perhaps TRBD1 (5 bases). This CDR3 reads CASSPSGRVSGEKLFF. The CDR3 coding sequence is TGTGCCAGCAGCCCGTCAGGGCGGGTTTCAGGGGAAAAACTGTTTTTT.